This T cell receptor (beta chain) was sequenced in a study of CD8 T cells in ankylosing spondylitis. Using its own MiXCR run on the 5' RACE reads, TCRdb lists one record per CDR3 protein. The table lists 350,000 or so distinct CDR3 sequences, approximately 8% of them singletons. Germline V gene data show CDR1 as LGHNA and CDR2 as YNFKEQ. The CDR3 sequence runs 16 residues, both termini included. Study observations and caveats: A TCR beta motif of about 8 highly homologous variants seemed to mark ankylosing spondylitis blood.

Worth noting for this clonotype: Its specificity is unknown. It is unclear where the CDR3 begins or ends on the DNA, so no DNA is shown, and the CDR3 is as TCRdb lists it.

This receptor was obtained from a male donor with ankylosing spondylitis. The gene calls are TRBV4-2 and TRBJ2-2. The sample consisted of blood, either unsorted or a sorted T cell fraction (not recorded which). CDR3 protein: CASSQVQSRAPGSCFF.